This TCR beta chain was profiled in a study of blood T cell repertoires in COVID-19 (dated by TCRdb to about 2020). For the study in its entirety: Collaborator samples came from the United States, Italy and Spain and covered acute and convalescent phases of COVID-19. The prospective study material was composed of cDNA or gDNA derived from T cells, B-cell-depleted T cells, or PBMCs. The dataset comprised deeply sampled blood TCRbeta repertoires from subjects exposed to, actively infected with, or recovered from COVID-19. The repertoires were made available in a free public database intended to serve as a resource for research on the immune response to SARS-CoV-2. Samples were obtained from the ongoing ImmuneRACE study (first 160 participants) and from about 1,300 subjects provided by 6 global collaborators. A de-identified subject ID, COVID-19 status, age in years and sex were almost always included in the sample metadata. Where available, HLA class I and class II types were taken from metadata supplied by the sample provider and were not determined by assay-based typing.

The germline V gene gives CDR1 as SGHDT and CDR2 as YYEEEE. Its CDR3 holds 14 amino acids, cysteine through phenylalanine. Only the CDR3 DNA is retained, 42 bases long and in frame from the first base. The V and J ends are trimmed by 1 base and 4 bases, leaving 11 bases between them. Paper-wide results and their limitations: The quantity of clinical and demographic metadata differed by source and by participant and was supplied without curation.

On this clone itself: The specificity of this receptor is unknown. There are no base qualities to consult, and no much larger clone falls within one base.

A second Seattle source provided samples from volunteer blood donors who had recovered from COVID-19. Each collaborating institution followed its own protocols to collect whole blood in K2EDTA tubes. Collaborator samples were shipped for TCRbeta analysis as frozen whole blood, isolated PBMCs, or DNA extracted from either sample type. TCRbeta CDR3 regions were amplified from genomic DNA by means of the immunoSEQ Assay, a bias-controlled multiplex PCR. On the study's bioinformatics: The number of nucleated cells in each sample was estimated by amplification of reference gene primers within the assay. Sequence reads were collapsed and filtered to measure the absolute abundance of every unique TCRbeta CDR3 rearrangement. For each sample, productive Simpson clonality was calculated as the square root of Simpson's diversity index across productive rearrangements. Imported from immuneACCESS, the table was reduced by TCRdb to in-frame sequences with V and J called. These copies leave out some clones; in studies compared against another copy, an unresolved V gene accounts for under half, and the cause of the remainder is not known. That table supplies the V and J calls and clone size; D and trimming were determined from the DNA. For this sample the table gives some 200,000 clones, of which 85% to 90% were detected only once. The top ten clones comprise over 0.7% of the sample.

Recombination linked TRBV5-6 to TRBJ2-5; matching of 6 bases hints at TRBD1 as the D gene. The sequencing sample was made of peripheral blood. The receptor was isolated from a young woman who had recovered from COVID-19. The CDR3 reads CASSLWQGTETQYF. The sequence in DNA is TGTGCCAGCAGCTTGTGGCAGGGGACAGAGACCCAGTACTTC. Full variable domain (CDR3 extended with the reference TRBV5-6 and TRBJ2-5 proteins): DAGVTQSPTHLIKTRGQQVTLRCSPKSGHDTVSWYQQALGQGPQFIFQYYEEEERQRGNFPDRFSGHQFPNYSSELNVNALLLGDSALYLCASSLWQGTETQYFGPGTRLLVL.